These 11 T cell receptor beta chains share one sample of origin, sequenced in a study of shared clonotypes between healthy human individuals. Naive-designated CD8 cells lacked CD45RO, were positively enriched for CCR7, and omitted terminally differentiated effector memory CD45RA+ cells. Assay: immunoSEQ multiplex PCR; the TCRdb copy retains only in-frame clones and omits some. The sample shows about 2 million clones, approximately 94% of them seen only once. Material: naive CD8+ T cells sorted from blood. These receptors were taken from a man younger than 35 in good health.

This sequence joins TRBV19 and TRBJ2-1; no definite D call. The ends were cut back, 2 bases at V and 3 bases at J, with 8 bases in the middle. The length of the CDR3 is 14 residues. From germline, CDR1 is LNHDA and CDR2 SQIVND (reference sequence). DNA of the CDR3: TGTGCCAGTAGTATAATGGACGGCTACAATGAGCAGTTCTTC. Its protein is CASSIMDGYNEQFF.

This clone has more than one count but fewer than ten. The CDR3 region has the DNA TGTGCCAGCAGCACGTCCAGGGGAATAGGGAATTCACCCCTCCACTTT. Its translation is CASSTSRGIGNSPLHF. The chain employs TRBV9 and TRBJ1-6; maybe TRBD1 (6 bases). Trimming took 4 bases from V and 7 from J, leaving 18 bases between them. CDR1 and CDR2 from the germline V gene are SGDLS and YYNGEE. The CDR3 totals 16 residues.

This chain joins TRBV5-1 and TRBJ2-2, with 10 bases lining up with TRBD2. V trimming: 0 bases; J trimming: 0 bases; junction bases outside the gene matches: 2. Per the germline V gene, CDR1 is SGHRS and CDR2 is YFSETQ. The CDR3 loop spans 17 amino acids. CDR3 bases: TGCGCCAGCAGCTTGGGACTAGCGGGCGCGAACACCGGGGAGCTGTTTTTT. As protein: CASSLGLAGANTGELFF.

The chain is built from TRBV4-3 and TRBJ1-1; perhaps TRBD1 as D (5 bases). Trimming stripped 3 bases from V and 0 bases from J, with 11 bases between. Germline V CDR1 and CDR2: LGHNA, YSLEER. The CDR3 covers 15 residues. CDR3 nucleotide sequence: TGCGCCAGCAGCCACTGGGGACTTCTGAACACTGAAGCTTTCTTT. It encodes CASSHWGLLNTEAFF.

The CDR3 DNA sequence: TGTGCCAGTAGTCCGAGCAGGGGCCGCTCCTATAATTCACCCCTCCACTTT. This sequence encodes CASSPSRGRSYNSPLHF. V and J are TRBV19 and TRBJ1-6; tentatively, D is TRBD1 (6 bases). Germline V gene data show CDR1 as LNHDA and CDR2 as SQIVND (reference sequence). Deletions cut 5 bases from V and 0 bases from J, with 14 bases between. The CDR3 length is 17 residues.

To note about this clone: The same CDR3 also results from other DNA sequences found in this sample. The chain couples TRBV27 to TRBJ1-6; no clear D. Germline CDR1 MNHEY, CDR2 SMNVEV (reference sequence). This CDR3 has 12 amino acids. Trimming pared 2 bases from V and 10 bases from J, leaving 6 bases between. CDR3 protein: CASSLIGSPLHF. In nucleotides, the CDR3 is TGTGCCAGCAGTTTAATTGGGTCACCCCTCCACTTT.

This chain links TRBV14 with TRBJ2-7; no clear D gene. The length of the CDR3 is 15 residues. CDR1 is SGHDN, CDR2 FVKESK, per germline. The V gene lost 0 bases and the J gene lost 1 base, with 10 bases spanning the gap. CDR3 in DNA: TGTGCCAGCAGCCAAGAAGCATCGGAGTCCTACGAGCAGTACTTC. This sequence encodes CASSQEASESYEQYF.

The chain employs TRBV21-1 and TRBJ2-5; TRBD2, the table's D call, lacks a check against the DNA. TRBV21-1 is an annotated pseudogene. CDR3 length: 15 amino acids. CDR3 sequence (DNA): TGTGCCAGCAGCAAGGGGAAGGGGGAGGGGGAGACCCAGTACTTC. Its protein is CASSKGKGEGETQYF.

The V and J genes are TRBV2 and TRBJ2-5, with unresolved D. This CDR3 has 14 residues. CDR1 SNHLY and CDR2 FYNNEI come from the germline V gene. Trimming removed 1 base at V and 1 base at J, with 7 bases between. Here the CDR3 reads CASSEDSLQETQYF. CDR3 coding DNA: TGTGCCAGCAGTGAAGACAGCCTCCAAGAGACCCAGTACTTC. Full variable domain (rest looked up from reference TRBV2 and TRBJ2-5): EPEVTQTPSHQVTQMGQEVILRCVPISNHLYFYWYRQILGQKVEFLVSFYNNEISEKSEIFDDQFSVERPDGSNFTLKIRSTKLEDSAMYFCASSEDSLQETQYFGPGTRLLVL.

To note about this clone: Other nucleotide sequences from this sample produce the same CDR3. This chain uses TRBV25-1 with TRBJ2-5, with D tentatively TRBD2 (5 bases). CDR3 length: 14 amino acids. The V end was cut by 3 bases, the J end by 5 bases, with 13 bases between. Per germline, CDR1 MGHDK and CDR2 SYGVNS. The CDR3 region is CASSEVEGEETQYF. The CDR3 coding sequence is TGTGCCAGCAGTGAGGTAGAGGGAGAGGAGACCCAGTACTTC.

A remark on this clone: Other DNA variants within this sample encode the same CDR3. The chain carries TRBV11-2 and TRBJ2-5; TRBD1 aligns across 8 bases. The J segment lost 2 bases and the V segment lost 2 bases, leaving 1 base of the junction unmatched. Germline V gives CDR1 SGHAT, CDR2 FQNNGV. The CDR3 contains 14 residues. The CDR3 sequence is CASSLTGGQETQYF. CDR3 nucleotides: TGTGCCAGCAGCTTAACAGGGGGGCAAGAGACCCAGTACTTC. The variable domain in full, with the rest retrieved from reference TRBV11-2 and TRBJ2-5, is EAGVAQSPRYKIIEKRQSVAFWCNPISGHATLYWYQQILGQGPKLLIQFQNNGVVDDSQLPKDRFSAERLKGVDSTLKIQPAKLEDSAVYLCASSLTGGQETQYFGPGTRLLVL.